A single T cell receptor beta chain is shown here with its context. This clone was counted a single time. Its antigen is unknown. Nothing much larger sits one base from this clone, and base qualities are not available. Spanning cysteine to phenylalanine, the CDR3 consists of 12 amino acids. Here the CDR3 DNA is all that survives: 36 bases in frame from base 1. V and J are truncated by 4 bases and 7 bases respectively, leaving an intervening sequence of 10 bases. The germline V gene specifies SGHVS as CDR1 and FQNEAQ as CDR2. This entry is derived from a study of T cell changes during pregnancy in multiple sclerosis (dated by TCRdb to the late 2010s). For the wider study: The study examined how the T cell repertoire changed over the course of pregnancy in women with multiple sclerosis.

Libraries were made using the immunoSEQ multiplex PCR assay. TCRdb stores this immuneACCESS table with in-frame sequences only. Part of the clones is absent; in the studies checked, under half of the shortfall reflects unresolved V genes, and no reason is known for the rest. Counted in this sample were tens of thousands of clones; 92% of them appeared once. The ten largest clonotypes hold less than 3% of the sample. The rearranged chain carries TRBV7-8 and TRBJ1-1; TRBD1 might be the D gene, on 6 matching bases. Sequences were derived from peripheral blood, sampled in the third trimester of pregnancy. The sequence came from a female donor in good health, enrolled as a control in a pregnancy study. For the CDR3, the sequence is CASSSDSLEAFF. The base sequence is TGTGCCAGCAGCTCGGACAGCCTTGAAGCTTTCTTT.